These 6 T cell receptor beta chains originate from one sample sequenced in a study of CD8 T cells in ankylosing spondylitis. TCRdb re-derived calls from the 5' RACE reads in MiXCR, one entry per CDR3 protein. The sample holds 200,000 to 300,000 distinct CDR3 sequences, about 10% seen once. The sample taken for sequencing was blood, either unsorted or a sorted T cell fraction (not recorded which). These receptor sequences come from a male donor with ankylosing spondylitis or in good health (not recorded which).

This clonotype was observed a handful of times. The chain joins TRBV24-1 to TRBJ1-1, with D possibly matching TRBD1 (6 bases). The length of the CDR3 is 15 residues. Germline CDR1 is KGHDR and CDR2 is SFDVKD. The V and J ends lost 9 bases and 4 bases respectively, with 20 bases between them. In DNA, the CDR3 is TGTGCCACCCTTGACAGGCGACGTCCCAGCACTGAAGCTTTCTTT. Its protein product is CATLDRRRPSTEAFF.

This clonotype turned up a few times. The rearrangement joins TRBV5-1 to TRBJ2-3; TRBD2 is a possible D gene (7 bases). Trimming took 4 bases from V and 6 from J, leaving 21 bases between them. This CDR3 contains 16 residues. The germline V gene has CDR1 SGHRS and CDR2 YFSETQ. CDR3 coding DNA: TGCGCCAGCAGCCTGGGGGGGGCCGGGGATTTCGATACGCAGTATTTT. It is translated as CASSLGGAGDFDTQYF.

The genes are TRBV7-9 and TRBJ2-5; the match to TRBD1 covers 7 bases. The CDR3 length is 13 residues. V shed 2 bases and J 3 bases; nucleotides not matched to a gene: 0. CDR1 is SEHNR and CDR2 is FQNEAQ in the germline V gene (reference sequence). The DNA of the CDR3 is TGTGCCAGCAGCTTACAGGGGGAAGAGACCCAGTACTTC. As protein: CASSLQGEETQYF. Combining the CDR3 with reference TRBV7-9 and TRBJ2-5 gives the whole variable domain DTGVSQNPRHKITKRGQNVTFRCDPISEHNRLYWYRQTLGQGPEFLTYFQNEAQLEKSRLLSDRFSAERPKGSFSTLEIQRTEQGDSAMYLCASSLQGEETQYFGPGTRLLVL.

In its sample, this clonotype was seen many times. The V and J genes are TRBV10-3 and TRBJ2-2; TRBD1 is a possible D gene (6 bases). Per germline, CDR1 ENHRY and CDR2 SYGVKD. This CDR3 is built from 15 residues. V was shortened by 6 bases and J by 2 bases, with 13 bases between the two germline ends. The CDR3 nucleotides are TGTGCCATCAGGGGGACATATCTTAACACCGGGGAGCTGTTTTTT. Translation: CAIRGTYLNTGELFF.

A few counts support this clonotype. CDR3: CASSLAGSTETQYF. CDR3 DNA sequence: TGTGCCAGCAGTTTAGCGGGGAGCACCGAGACCCAGTACTTC. The J gene is TRBJ2-5, the V gene TRBV12-3 or TRBV12-4, with D perhaps TRBD2 (5 bases). V gave up 0 bases and J gave up 5 bases, with 10 bases separating them. This CDR3 comprises 14 residues.

This clonotype was counted ten times or more. This chain connects TRBV10-2 to TRBJ2-2, with unresolved D. The V gene's germline CDR1 is WSHSY and CDR2 SAAADI. The CDR3 has 13 amino acids. Trimming shortened V by 0 bases and J by 5 bases, and 4 bases separated the two germline ends. The CDR3: CASSESSTGELFF. CDR3 sequence (DNA): TGCGCCAGCAGTGAGTCGTCAACCGGGGAGCTGTTTTTT.